Each of the 28 T cell receptor beta chains below was sequenced from the same sample in a study of cytomegalovirus exposure and HLA in healthy donors. This PCR relied on a set of 60 Vbeta primers and 13 Jbeta primers. Data came from immunoSEQ multiplex PCR; TCRdb stores just in-frame clones and leaves some out. This table has 150,000 to 200,000 clones, about 81% appearing once. The sequenced sample was PBMCs. All receptors come from a woman in her twenties or thirties in good health and CMV-seronegative.

The chain links TRBV9 to TRBJ2-5, with a weak D call TRBD2 (6 bases). Judging by the DNA end, TRBJ2-7 fits better; the J call may be wrong. Germline V gene data show CDR1 as SGDLS and CDR2 as YYNGEE. The length of the CDR3 is 14 residues. This chain's CDR3 is CASTKSVGLYEQYF. The CDR3 DNA reads TGTGCCAGCACCAAAAGTGTGGGACTCTACGAGCAGTACTTC.

J is TRBJ2-3 and V is TRBV28, with D possibly being TRBD2 (6 bases). Trimming took 4 bases from V and 4 from J, leaving 15 bases between them. From germline, CDR1 is MDHEN and CDR2 SYDVKM. The CDR3 has 15 residues. As DNA, the CDR3 is TGTGCCAGCAGTTACAGGACGACGGGGGCAGATACGCAGTATTTT. It translates to CASSYRTTGADTQYF.

The gene calls are TRBV30 and TRBJ2-7; 10 bases align to TRBD2. The CDR3 is made up of 18 amino acids. Trimming cost V 1 base and J 4 bases; bases outside gene matches: 16. From germline, CDR1 is GTSNPN and CDR2 SVGIG (reference sequence). The CDR3 nucleotides read TGTGCCTGGAGTGAGCGCAGACTAGCGGGTCACCTTGGATACGAGCAGTACTTC. Translated, it gives CAWSERRLAGHLGYEQYF.

The chain joins TRBV10-2 to TRBJ2-7; possibly TRBD1 for D (5 bases). The CDR3 sequence is 12 residues long. Trimming shortened V by 6 bases and J by 6 bases, and 12 bases separated the two germline ends. Germline loops: CDR1 WSHSY, CDR2 SAAADI. CDR3 sequence reads: CASRLGHGEQYF. Here the CDR3 DNA reads TGCGCCAGCAGGCTCGGACATGGCGAGCAGTACTTC.

CDR3 bases: TGCGCCAGCAGCTTGTCTTTCAGCGGGGGACTCACAGATACGCAGTATTTT. It is translated as CASSLSFSGGLTDTQYF. The chain employs TRBV5-1 and TRBJ2-3; the match to TRBD2 covers 8 bases. This CDR3 has 17 amino acids. Trimming cost V 1 base and J 2 bases; bases outside gene matches: 9. From germline, CDR1 is SGHRS and CDR2 YFSETQ.

The J gene is TRBJ2-5, the V gene TRBV10-3; a possible D gene is TRBD2 (5 bases). Trimming removed 4 bases from V and 5 bases from J, with 8 bases in between. The CDR3 extends over 12 amino acids. From germline, CDR1 is ENHRY and CDR2 SYGVKD. In DNA, the CDR3 is TGTGCCATCAGTGCCCGGGGTGAGACCCAGTACTTC. Protein: CAISARGETQYF.

This sequence joins TRBV10-3 and TRBJ1-6; no definite D call. Germline assignment: CDR1 ENHRY and CDR2 SYGVKD. The CDR3 runs to 13 residues. The V end lost 6 bases, the J end lost 9 bases, and 12 bases lay between the germline ends. CDR3 in DNA: TGTGCCATCAGGGAGAATACGGGTTCACCCCTCCACTTT. It translates to CAIRENTGSPLHF.

V and J are TRBV5-1 and TRBJ2-5; D perhaps matches TRBD1 (6 bases). The V end lost 1 base, the J end lost 5 bases, and 15 bases lay between the germline ends. Germline-derived CDR1 and CDR2 are SGHRS and YFSETQ. The CDR3 spans 15 residues. CDR3 in amino acids: CASSLLGGWRETQYF. The CDR3 DNA reads as TGCGCCAGCAGCTTGCTTGGGGGCTGGCGGGAGACCCAGTACTTC.

The rearrangement links TRBV28 to TRBJ1-1; the match to TRBD1 covers 11 bases. The CDR3 sequence is 14 residues long. V lost 7 bases, J lost 5 bases, and 6 bases stayed unmatched. CDR1 is MDHEN, CDR2 SYDVKM, per germline. The CDR3 loop reads CASTSGTGGTEAFF. CDR3 DNA: TGTGCCAGCACCTCGGGGACAGGGGGAACTGAAGCTTTCTTT. The variable domain in full, with the rest retrieved from reference TRBV28 and TRBJ1-1, is DVKVTQSSRYLVKRTGEKVFLECVQDMDHENMFWYRQDPGLGLRLIYFSYDVKMKEKGDIPEGYSVSREKKERFSLILESASTNQTSMYLCASTSGTGGTEAFFGQGTRLTVV.

The V gene is TRBV7-9, the J gene TRBJ2-2; 9 positions agree with TRBD1. Germline CDR1 reads SEHNR; CDR2 reads FQNEAQ (reference sequence). This CDR3 spans 15 amino acids. The ends lost 5 bases at V and 6 bases at J; junction bases unmatched: 7. CDR3 nucleotides: TGTGCCAGCAGCCTCGGGACAGGGTTGCCCGGGGAGCTGTTTTTT. The encoded protein is CASSLGTGLPGELFF. Variable domain in full (rest from reference TRBV7-9 and TRBJ2-2): DTGVSQNPRHKITKRGQNVTFRCDPISEHNRLYWYRQTLGQGPEFLTYFQNEAQLEKSRLLSDRFSAERPKGSFSTLEIQRTEQGDSAMYLCASSLGTGLPGELFFGEGSRLTVL.

CDR3 sequence (DNA): TGTGCCAGCGTAACAGGGACTATCGTTGGGGAGCAGTACTTC. It is translated as CASVTGTIVGEQYF. The chain joins TRBV28 to TRBJ2-7; possibly TRBD2 for D (7 bases). Deletions cut 8 bases from V and 7 bases from J, with 21 bases between. The germline V gene has CDR1 MDHEN and CDR2 SYDVKM. This CDR3 is 14 amino acids long.

The chain uses TRBV10-1 and TRBJ1-4; TRBD1 agrees at 7 bases. This CDR3 is 18 amino acids long. Trimming cost V 7 bases and J 5 bases; bases outside gene matches: 19. Germline V CDR1 and CDR2: WNHNN, SYGVQD (reference sequence). DNA of the CDR3: TGCGCCAGCACGTCAGGGGGTGTCAAATACGACCTGAATGAAAAACTGTTTTTT. This gives the protein CASTSGGVKYDLNEKLFF.

The rearrangement uses TRBV27 and TRBJ1-1; 7 nucleotides match TRBD1. The ends lost 5 bases at V and 6 bases at J; junction bases unmatched: 9. The germline gives CDR1 MNHEY, CDR2 SMNVEV (reference sequence). The CDR3 length is 14 residues. Written as DNA, the CDR3 is TGTGCCAGCAGTATGGACAGGATTATGGCTGAAGCTTTCTTT. It is translated as CASSMDRIMAEAFF.

This clone was seen once. The rearrangement uses TRBV5-6 and TRBJ2-5; TRBD2 matches at 10 bases. J gave up 3 bases and V 0 bases, and 14 bases lay outside the gene matches. The CDR3 runs 19 residues. The germline CDR1 and CDR2 sequences are SGHDT and YYEEEE. The CDR3 loop reads CASSLVREAWTSGKETQYF. CDR3 coding DNA: TGTGCCAGCAGCTTGGTGAGGGAGGCCTGGACTAGCGGAAAAGAGACCCAGTACTTC.

This clone turned up a few times. The chain carries TRBV5-4 and TRBJ1-1, with a possible D match to TRBD1 (5 bases). This CDR3 contains 14 residues. Trimming took 0 bases from V and 4 from J, leaving 10 bases between them. CDR1 and CDR2 from the germline V gene are SGHNT and YYREEE (reference sequence). CDR3 protein: CASSLVRDSTEAFF. CDR3 DNA: TGTGCCAGCAGCTTGGTCAGGGACTCCACTGAAGCTTTCTTT. Using reference TRBV5-4 and TRBJ1-1 for the parts outside the CDR3, the full variable domain is ETGVTQSPTHLIKTRGQQVTLRCSSQSGHNTVSWYQQALGQGPQFIFQYYREEENGRGNFPPRFSGLQFPNYSSELNVNALELDDSALYLCASSLVRDSTEAFFGQGTRLTVV.

The chain carries TRBV4-3 and TRBJ1-6; D not resolved. The CDR3 consists of 15 residues. The germline V and J ends were trimmed by 0 bases and 5 bases, with 8 bases remaining between them. Germline V CDR1 and CDR2: LGHNA, YSLEER. The CDR3 bases are TGCGCCAGCAGCCAAGATCGAAGAGATAATTCACCCCTCCACTTT. The encoded protein is CASSQDRRDNSPLHF.

The DNA of the CDR3 is TGTGCCAGCAGCTACCGGACTAGCGGATACAATGAGCAGTTCTTC. Translation gives CASSYRTSGYNEQFF. The chain is built from TRBV7-2 and TRBJ2-1; 10 nucleotides agree with TRBD2. CDR1 and CDR2 from the germline V gene are SGHTA and FQGNSA. The CDR3 has 15 amino acids. Losses at the gene ends were 4 bases for V and 4 bases for J; bases not matched to a gene: 4.

The gene calls are TRBV6-5 and TRBJ1-4; the D gene is possibly TRBD1 (6 bases). The CDR3 contains 15 residues. Between the trimmed V and J ends, which lost 2 bases and 6 bases, there was a span of 13 bases. Germline V gives CDR1 MNHEY, CDR2 SVGAGI. The CDR3 region has the DNA TGTGCCAGCAGTTACCGGGCGGACAGCTATGAAAAACTGTTTTTT. It is translated as CASSYRADSYEKLFF.

The chain employs TRBV19 and TRBJ2-3, with 11 bases fitting TRBD1. Trimming at V came to 10 bases and at J to 3 bases, leaving 12 bases not matched to a gene. The CDR3 is 16 residues long. Germline V CDR1 and CDR2: LNHDA, SQIVND (reference sequence). The CDR3 region has the DNA TGTGCCACGGGATTTCGAGGACAGGGGGCAACAGATACGCAGTATTTT. Translated: CATGFRGQGATDTQYF.

The chain employs TRBV5-1 and TRBJ2-3; TRBD1 is a possible D gene (5 bases). From germline, CDR1 is SGHRS and CDR2 YFSETQ. The length of the CDR3 is 11 residues. Trimming removed 5 bases from V and 8 bases from J, with 9 bases in between. The CDR3 region has the DNA TGCGCCAGCAGGCAAGACAGTACGCAGTATTTT. Protein sequence: CASRQDSTQYF.

The table lists this clone with a few counts. V and J are TRBV10-3 and TRBJ1-5, with 7 nucleotides matching TRBD1. The V gene's germline CDR1 is ENHRY and CDR2 SYGVKD. With 10 bases clipped from V and 1 base from J, the junction kept 4 bases outside the gene matches. The CDR3 runs 13 residues. For the CDR3, the DNA is TGTGCCAACGCACAGGGGAGCAATCAGCCCCAGCATTTT. Amino acids: CANAQGSNQPQHF.

The chain combines TRBV4-1 with TRBJ2-1; 15 bases match TRBD2. Germline trimming cut 5 bases from V and 8 bases from J; bases unmatched to any gene: 7. CDR1 is MGHRA, CDR2 YSYEKL, per germline. The CDR3 runs 16 residues. The CDR3 loop is CASSTRTSGGAYEQFF. The CDR3 nucleotides are TGCGCCAGCAGCACCCGGACTAGCGGGGGGGCTTATGAGCAGTTCTTC.

J is TRBJ2-2 and V is TRBV4-1; D is uncertain. Germline lookup yields CDR1 MGHRA and CDR2 YSYEKL. V shed 2 bases and J shed 0 bases, with 7 bases lying between them. The CDR3 consists of 15 residues. This chain's CDR3 is CASSQSAPNTGELFF. CDR3 in DNA: TGCGCCAGCAGCCAATCAGCGCCGAACACCGGGGAGCTGTTTTTT.

The genes are TRBV21-1 and TRBJ2-2; the table gives TRBD2 as D, unverified against the DNA. TRBV21-1 is listed as a pseudogene. The CDR3 runs to 19 residues. The CDR3 region has the DNA TGTGCCAGCAGCAAAGCTGCTAGTCGTAGCGCCAAGAACACCGGGGAGCTGTTTTTT. This encodes CASSKAASRSAKNTGELFF.

This chain joins TRBV11-2 and TRBJ2-5; 16 bases match TRBD2. In germline, CDR1 is SGHAT, CDR2 FQNNGV. Unmatched junction bases numbered 11, after V lost 2 bases and J lost 5 bases. The CDR3 length is 19 residues. CDR3 in amino acids: CASSLRVMGLAGGGETQYF. The CDR3 region has the DNA TGTGCCAGCAGCTTACGGGTCATGGGACTAGCGGGAGGGGGCGAGACCCAGTACTTC.

The chain has TRBV7-9 and TRBJ2-5, with TRBD1 as a possible D gene (6 bases). V gave up 0 bases and J gave up 2 bases, with 10 bases separating them. Germline assignment: CDR1 SEHNR and CDR2 FQNEAQ (reference sequence). The CDR3 covers 15 residues. CDR3 bases: TGTGCCAGCAGCTTAGCAGCAGGGACACAAGAGACCCAGTACTTC. This gives the protein CASSLAAGTQETQYF.

The rearrangement uses TRBV5-6 and TRBJ2-5; 7 bases are a match to TRBD1. The J call is uncertain, as TRBJ2-7 better fits the DNA end. Looked up from germline, CDR1 is SGHDT and CDR2 is YYEEEE. CDR3 length equals 14 residues. The CDR3 region is CASSFYRGTYEQYF. The CDR3 DNA follows: TGTGCCAGCAGCTTTTACAGGGGAACCTACGAGCAGTACTTC.

Comment on this clone: Other DNA variants within this sample encode the same CDR3. The chain links TRBV5-1 to TRBJ2-2; D may be TRBD1 (6 bases). Trimming removed 4 bases from V and 8 bases from J, with 15 bases in between. Germline lookup yields CDR1 SGHRS and CDR2 YFSETQ. The CDR3 sequence is 14 residues long. The CDR3 DNA reads as TGCGCCAGCAGCCTACGGACAGTCACTGGGGAGCTGTTTTTT. Amino acids: CASSLRTVTGELFF.